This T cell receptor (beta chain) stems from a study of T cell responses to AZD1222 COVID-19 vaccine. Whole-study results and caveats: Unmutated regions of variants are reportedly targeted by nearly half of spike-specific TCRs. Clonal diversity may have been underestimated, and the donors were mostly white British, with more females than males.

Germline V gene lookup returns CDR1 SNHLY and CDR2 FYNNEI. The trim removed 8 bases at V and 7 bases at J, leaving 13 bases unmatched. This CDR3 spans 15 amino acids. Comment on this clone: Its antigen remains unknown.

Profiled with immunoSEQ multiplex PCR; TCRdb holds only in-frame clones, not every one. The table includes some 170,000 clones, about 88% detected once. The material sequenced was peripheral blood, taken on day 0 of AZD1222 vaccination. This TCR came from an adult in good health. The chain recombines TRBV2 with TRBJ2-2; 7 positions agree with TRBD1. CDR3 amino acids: CASARSRQGNGELFF. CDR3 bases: TGTGCCAGCGCCCGAAGCAGACAGGGCAACGGGGAGCTGTTTTTT.